This TCR beta chain was obtained from a study of blood T cell repertoires in COVID-19. At the level of the study: Samples came from the United States, Italy and Spain, spanning acute and convalescent COVID-19. Sources were T cells, B-cell-depleted T cells, or PBMCs; the material itself was cDNA or gDNA.

In the study's own analysis: Amplifying reference gene primers gave estimates of nucleated cell counts. Generated by immunoSEQ multiplex PCR, the TCRdb table keeps only in-frame clones and is missing some. The V and J calls and clone size are taken from that table; D and trimming were inferred from the DNA. The profile shows roughly 250,000 clones, 75% to 90% of them singletons. This CDR3 has 14 residues. The V gene's germline CDR1 is MNHEY and CDR2 SVGAGI. The V gene lost 4 bases and the J gene lost 6 bases, with 13 bases spanning the gap. The chain is built from TRBV6-5 and TRBJ2-1; tentatively, D is TRBD1 (7 bases). The origin of this receptor is a human donor in a cohort sampled during active COVID-19. Sequenced sample: peripheral blood. CDR3 amino acids: CASSFSQGGNEQFF. CDR3 DNA sequence: TGTGCCAGCAGTTTTTCCCAGGGGGGCAATGAGCAGTTCTTC.